This T cell receptor (beta chain) originates from a study of blood T cell repertoires in COVID-19. In germline, CDR1 is SGHDT, CDR2 YYEEEE. The V segment lost 1 base and the J segment 3 bases; nucleotides outside the gene matches: 7. The CDR3 runs to 16 residues. Sequenced by immunoSEQ multiplex PCR; TCRdb stores in-frame clones only, minus some. The table lists about 89,000 clones, around three quarters of them singletons. The chain combines TRBV5-6 with TRBJ2-7, with 10 nucleotides matching TRBD2. The specimen was peripheral blood. The TCR was taken from an elderly woman with acute or convalescent COVID-19. Written as DNA, the CDR3 is TGTGCCAGCAGCTTGTATGGGACTAGCGCAAACTACGAGCAGTACTTC. Translated: CASSLYGTSANYEQYF. Full variable domain (outside the CDR3, taken from reference TRBV5-6 and TRBJ2-7): DAGVTQSPTHLIKTRGQQVTLRCSPKSGHDTVSWYQQALGQGPQFIFQYYEEEERQRGNFPDRFSGHQFPNYSSELNVNALLLGDSALYLCASSLYGTSANYEQYFGPGTRLTVT.